A single sample gave rise to the 10 T cell receptor beta chains below, sequenced in a study of graft-versus-host responses after intestinal transplantation. Profiling relied on immunoSEQ multiplex PCR, and the TCRdb table lists in-frame clones only, not all of them. The table lists more than 70,000 clones, roughly 90% of them singletons, with less than 0.12% in the top ten. These TCRs are of unknown antigen specificity. Source: unstimulated CD4+ T cells sorted from spleen or lymph node cells, taken before intestinal transplant. These receptors were taken from a human donor who received an intestinal transplant.

The chain couples TRBV5-1 to TRBJ1-2; 12 bases are a match to TRBD1. Trimming cost V 2 bases and J 7 bases; bases outside gene matches: 6. Germline CDR1 reads SGHRS; CDR2 reads YFSETQ. CDR3 length equals 15 residues. CDR3: CASSFSGQGAAGYTF. CDR3 coding DNA: TGCGCCAGCAGCTTTTCGGGACAGGGGGCTGCTGGCTACACCTTC.

J is TRBJ1-3 and V is TRBV6-6; D gene uncertain. CDR3 length: 12 residues. V was clipped by 0 bases and J by 13 bases, with 10 bases between them. CDR1 MNHNY and CDR2 SVGAGI come from the germline V gene (reference sequence). For the CDR3, the DNA is TGTGCCAGCAGTTACTCAGCGGGTTCGATATATTTT. Protein product: CASSYSAGSIYF.

This sequence joins TRBV7-5 and TRBJ1-4; no DNA check was done on the table's D call, TRBD1. TRBV7-5 is deemed a pseudogene. The CDR3 extends over 14 amino acids. CDR3 sequence: CARSLDRVNEKLFF. CDR3 DNA: TGTGCCAGAAGCTTAGACAGGGTTAATGAAAAACTGTTTTTT.

This clone was observed a single time. The chain recombines TRBV5-6 with TRBJ2-6; D perhaps matches TRBD1 (6 bases). The V gene's germline CDR1 is SGHDT and CDR2 YYEEEE. The V end was cut by 1 base, the J end by 0 bases, with 11 bases between. The CDR3 spans 17 residues. CDR3: CASSLRDTLSGANVLTF. The DNA for the CDR3 is TGTGCCAGCAGCTTGCGGGACACCCTCTCTGGGGCCAACGTCCTGACTTTC.

This sequence joins TRBV7-9 and TRBJ2-2, with 7 bases that match TRBD2. J was trimmed by 3 bases and V by 5 bases; bases with no gene match: 6. Per germline, CDR1 SEHNR and CDR2 FQNEAQ (reference sequence). CDR3 length: 15 residues. The CDR3 sequence: CASSAGGRDTGELFF. In DNA form, the CDR3 reads TGTGCCAGCAGCGCCGGGGGGAGGGACACCGGGGAGCTGTTTTTT.

The table lists this clone with a count of one. V gene TRBV7-8 combines with J gene TRBJ1-1; possible D gene TRBD1, 5 bases. This CDR3 is 18 amino acids long. V lost 1 base, J lost 1 base, and 19 bases lay in between. Germline CDR1 and CDR2: SGHVS and FQNEAQ. The DNA for the CDR3 is TGTGCCAGCAGCTTAGTTCTCCGGCAGGGTGTTCGGAACACTGAAGCTTTCTTT. Amino acids: CASSLVLRQGVRNTEAFF.

The J gene is TRBJ1-2, the V gene TRBV6-5; TRBD1 is a possible D gene (5 bases). Trimming removed 6 bases from V and 6 bases from J, with 14 bases in between. From germline, CDR1 is MNHEY and CDR2 SVGAGI. This CDR3 has 13 amino acids. CDR3 nucleotide sequence: TGTGCCAGCAGCTTGGCCAGGGCGGATGGCTACACCTTC. Encoded protein: CASSLARADGYTF.

The chain carries TRBV2 and TRBJ2-3, with TRBD2 identical over 14 bases. The trim removed 2 bases at V and 5 bases at J, leaving 6 bases unmatched. The V gene's germline CDR1 is SNHLY and CDR2 FYNNEI. The CDR3 loop spans 17 amino acids. The CDR3 DNA follows: TGTGCCAGCAGTGAATGGGGACTAGCGGGGGTGGGAGATACGCAGTATTTT. Translated, it gives CASSEWGLAGVGDTQYF.

This clone has only a few counts. This rearrangement joins TRBV27 to TRBJ2-6; weak D call: TRBD1 (6 bases). CDR3 size: 17 residues. V was clipped by 7 bases and J by 0 bases, with 16 bases between them. Per the germline V gene, CDR1 is MNHEY and CDR2 is SMNVEV (reference sequence). CDR3 DNA: TGTGCCAGCACCGGGACAAATGGACTCTCTGGGGCCAACGTCCTGACTTTC. This sequence encodes CASTGTNGLSGANVLTF.

J is TRBJ1-1 and V is TRBV19; D not certain. Trimming cost V 7 bases and J 5 bases, with 14 bases left between them. CDR1 is LNHDA and CDR2 is SQIVND in the germline V gene (reference sequence). There are 13 residues in the CDR3. Here the CDR3 DNA reads TGTGCCAGTACCTCCGGAGGGAGGACTGAAGCTTTCTTT. It codes for CASTSGGRTEAFF.